This is a list of T cell receptor beta chains from one sample in a study of breast tumors, draining lymph nodes, adjacent tissues. TCRdb itself ran the multiplex PCR reads through MiXCR, one entry per CDR3 protein. The sample holds about 230,000 distinct CDR3 sequences, about 32% seen once. Sequenced material: axillary lymph node tissue. These receptors originate from a female donor with breast cancer. Some clones in this sample may be carry-over from other donors' samples. The CDR3 runs from the conserved cysteine through the conserved F or W. Fields, in order: V gene, CDR3 protein.

TRBV29-1,CSVGDSSGANVLTF
TRBV7-3,CASIPRDRGRKTQYF
TRBV19,CASGRNGRGPNNQPQHF
TRBV20-1,CSARLTSGTTEAFF
TRBV2,CASYGQGASYGYTF
TRBV29-1,CSVTLGGDRGEQPQHF
TRBV13,CASSLTNRGPNSPLHF
TRBV10-3,CAISDQTSGTSSSTDTQYF
TRBV6-1,CASSTGQFYEQYF
TRBV29-1,CSVEDVGERTDTQYF
TRBV12-5,CASARGVATDTQYF
TRBV7-2,CASSLAQRGVNNSPLHF
TRBV24-1,CATSVTLAGAGDTQYF
TRBV6-5,CASSYSGQGGGYTF
TRBV6-1,CASSETGLSGNTIYF
TRBV6-4,CASSQGLRAEGQFF
TRBV19,CASSRGNTYGYTF
TRBV11-3,CASSSRGILPLRDIQYF
TRBV7-8,CASSLVEAAQETQYF
TRBV5-4,CASRIAGGDEQFF
TRBV2,CASRRTGGGSGTQYF
TRBV6-5,CVSSHLVSTDTQYF
TRBV11-3,CASSTRTGSGNYGYTF
TRBV7-9,CASSPGTLISEAFF
TRBV20-1,CSAPLEVSISYF
TRBV14,CASSQVRGLSRVHDYTF
TRBV12-3/TRBV12-4,CASSLSWAGDTDTQYF
TRBV12-3/TRBV12-4,CASMRSEEGTDTQYF
TRBV9,CASSVLPSNNEQFF
TRBV5-6,CASSLRGYGGYTF
TRBV9,CASSVATGNTEAFF
TRBV19,CASSPRTPRVQGTIYF
TRBV11-1,CASSPSGTSSYEQYF
TRBV19,CASTQGGTEAFF
TRBV18,CASSDRLAGQETQYF
TRBV20-1,CSARLAGQISPLHF
TRBV9,CASSVGELFF
TRBV7-9,CASSLAKAFENTMYF
TRBV10-2,CASSVEGIGVGELFF
TRBV7-9,CASRSDRGRGELFF
TRBV6-1,CASSEPSNKVYNEQFF
TRBV2,CASSERRLAGSNEQFF
TRBV2,CASTRRSGELFF
TRBV11-3,CASIGLAGIQYF
TRBV7-2,CASSLSGQTGELFF
TRBV19,CASSSRGGTGANVLTF
TRBV20-1,CSARVDRSEAFF
TRBV9,CASSVDPGGTDTQYF